Below, one T cell receptor beta chain is given with its context. Its target is unknown. Produced via immunoSEQ multiplex PCR; TCRdb's table is partial and in-frame only. The repertoire holds about 37,000 clones, 82% seen once, with around 4.2% in the top ten. Germline CDR1 is SGHTA and CDR2 is FQGNSA. V shed 4 bases, J shed 2 bases, and the junction held 7 bases outside the gene matches. The CDR3 is 15 residues long. The sample is drawn from a study of CD4 T cells in relation to SARS-CoV-2 and coronaviruses. Background on the study: After nine to eleven days of antigen culture, PBMC TCR beta CDR3s were sequenced. The restricting HLA molecule for shared crossreactive spike epitopes was mapped. Two subjects were Hispanic; patients were under 10 males and a few females.

Naive or memory CD4+ cells were cultured 1:1 with T cell-depleted PBMCs plus CEF. V is TRBV7-2 and J is TRBJ2-7; TRBD2 matches 8 bases. Specimen: naive CD4+ T cells from PBMCs, cultured in vitro. The subset was: naive CD4+ T cells isolated by negative enrichment. The clonotype was recovered from an adult with COVID-19. CDR3 residues: CASSSPAGGTYEQYF. The CDR3 DNA sequence: TGTGCCAGCAGCTCCCCGGCGGGAGGTACCTACGAGCAGTACTTC.